This TCR beta chain was obtained from a study of blood T cell repertoires in COVID-19. Across the whole study: COVID-19 samples from acute and convalescent phases originated in the United States, Italy and Spain. Sample material is recorded as cDNA or gDNA derived from T cells, B-cell-depleted T cells, or PBMCs.

Germline-derived CDR1 and CDR2 are SGHNT and YYREEE (reference sequence). This CDR3 is built from 11 residues. Trimming removed 4 bases from V and 9 bases from J, with 11 bases in between. This table comes from immunoSEQ multiplex PCR, and its TCRdb copy is limited to in-frame clones, with some not included. The sample holds around 200,000 clones, under 90% seen once. The sample consisted of peripheral blood. The V call is TRBV5-4, the J call TRBJ2-7, with D perhaps matching TRBD2 (5 bases). This clonotype originated in a woman of 80 years or more with active or convalescent COVID-19. The CDR3 DNA is TGTGCCAGCAGCCCGGGCCGGGGGCAGTACTTC. Protein: CASSPGRGQYF.